This T cell receptor (beta chain) is drawn from a study of blood T cell repertoires in COVID-19. On the study more broadly: Some COVID-19 samples were acute and others convalescent; all came from the United States, Italy and Spain. From T cells, B-cell-depleted T cells, or PBMCs came the material, which was cDNA or gDNA.

CDR1 LGHDT and CDR2 YNNKEL come from the germline V gene (reference sequence). This CDR3 is built from 17 residues. V shed 3 bases, J shed 2 bases, and the junction held 7 bases outside the gene matches. Original methodology: Estimated nucleated cell counts came from reference gene primer amplification. The method was immunoSEQ multiplex PCR; TCRdb's version includes in-frame clones alone and lacks a portion of them. The V and J calls and clone size are taken from that table; D and trimming were inferred from the DNA. The data contain more than 100,000 clones, around three quarters of them singletons.

This TCR came from an elderly woman with acute or convalescent COVID-19. The chain carries TRBV3-1 (or the pseudogene TRBV3-2) and TRBJ2-6; 7 bases match TRBD1. The sequenced material came from peripheral blood. CDR3 in amino acids: CASSHINTGAGANVLTF. The CDR3 bases are TGTGCCAGCAGCCACATTAATACAGGGGCTGGGGCCAACGTCCTGACTTTC.